The rows below give T cell receptor beta chains drawn from one sample of a study of blood T cells in healthy people across ages. Via MiXCR, TCRdb re-called the 5' RACE reads, giving one row per CDR3 protein. The sample lists around 1.7 million distinct CDR3 sequences, 28% occurring once. The material sequenced was blood. The origin of the receptors is a woman aged 25 to 45 in good health. CDR3s include the opening cysteine and the closing phenylalanine or tryptophan. The D gene is left open where the match is weak. Size values are once, few and many counts, or a class for expanded clones, and some rows have none.

>TRBJ2-1|TRBV7-2|few|.
CASSLGAVSEQFF
TGTGCCAGCAGCTTAGGGGCAGTTAGTGAGCAGTTCTTC
>TRBJ2-5|TRBV2|few|.
CASSDEGGGTRQYF
TGTGCCAGCAGTGATGAGGGGGGCGGAACAAGGCAGTACTTC
>TRBJ1-2|TRBV7-9|.|.
CASFQLERGYTF
TGTGCCAGCTTTCAACTTGAACGAGGCTACACCTTC
>TRBJ2-1|TRBV11-2|few|.
CASSLRDLSEQFF
TGTGCCAGCAGCCTCAGGGACCTTAGCGAGCAGTTCTTC
>TRBJ2-5|TRBV30|.|.
CAWTGLKTQYF
TGTGCCTGGACGGGATTGAAGACCCAGTACTTC
>TRBJ2-7|TRBV15|few|TRBD1
CATSREKGQGTSYEQYF
TGTGCCACCAGCAGAGAAAAGGGACAGGGGACCTCCTACGAGCAGTACTTC
>TRBJ1-5|TRBV2|once|TRBD1
CASSGQGAGNQPQHF
TGTGCCAGCAGCGGACAGGGGGCCGGCAATCAGCCCCAGCATTTT
>TRBJ1-1|TRBV30|.|.
CAWSVAVNTEAFF
TGTGCCTGGAGTGTGGCGGTGAACACTGAAGCTTTCTTT
>TRBJ2-7|TRBV7-9|.|.
CALTYVGSEEDYEQYF
TGTGCATTGACGTACGTCGGGAGCGAGGAGGACTACGAGCAGTACTTC
>TRBJ2-4|TRBV18|.|.
CASSPGAGNYNEQYF
TGTGCCAGCTCACCTGGGGCAGGGAACTACAATGAGCAGTACTTC
>TRBJ2-1|TRBV3-1|.|TRBD2
CANSLAGEETQFF
TGTGCCAACAGCCTAGCGGGAGAGGAGACCCAGTTCTTC
>TRBJ2-7|TRBV6-5|.|.
CASNPPGNYEQYF
TGTGCCAGCAACCCACCGGGAAACTACGAGCAGTACTTC
>TRBJ2-3|TRBV9|.|.
CASSVPRRGASTDTQYF
TGTGCCAGCAGCGTCCCCCGGCGGGGAGCTAGCACAGATACGCAGTATTTT
>TRBJ2-1|TRBV20-1|.|TRBD2
CSARKSSGGFLGIYNEQFF
TGCAGTGCTCGTAAATCTAGCGGGGGGTTCTTGGGGATCTACAATGAGCAGTTCTTC
>TRBJ2-7|TRBV12-5|many|.
CASGELRAYEQYF
TGTGCTAGTGGTGAACTCAGGGCCTACGAGCAGTACTTC
>TRBJ1-1|TRBV7-2|few|.
CASSRRPGTGNTEAFF
TGTGCCAGCAGCCGGAGACCGGGGACGGGGAACACTGAAGCTTTCTTT
>TRBJ2-7|TRBV5-1|.|.
CASSLDGGRISYEQYF
TGCGCCAGCAGTCTGGACGGGGGGCGGATCTCCTACGAGCAGTACTTC
>TRBJ1-4|TRBV14|.|.
CASSPLGLNEKLFF
TGTGCCAGCAGCCCGTTAGGCCTGAATGAAAAACTGTTTTTT
>TRBJ2-1|TRBV20-1|.|.
CSARVRVNEQFF
TGCAGTGCTAGAGTCAGGGTAAATGAGCAGTTCTTC
>TRBJ2-7|TRBV20-1|few|.
CSARTQGYEQYF
TGCAGTGCTAGAACCCAGGGCTACGAGCAGTACTTC
>TRBJ2-1|TRBV2|.|.
CASAVADHEQFF
TGTGCCAGCGCGGTAGCCGACCATGAGCAGTTCTTC
>TRBJ2-3|TRBV9|.|.
CASSPPPGQSTDTQYF
TGTGCCAGCAGCCCTCCCCCGGGGCAGAGCACAGATACGCAGTATTTT
>TRBJ1-1|TRBV2|few|.
CASSGQGSGEAFF
TGTGCCAGCAGTGGGCAGGGTAGTGGTGAAGCTTTCTTT
>TRBJ2-1|TRBV5-1|few|TRBD2
CASSPTSGSVVGTYNEQFF
TGCGCCAGCAGCCCGACTAGCGGGAGTGTAGTGGGAACATACAATGAGCAGTTCTTC
>TRBJ2-3|TRBV6-5|few|.
CASIPDRAGGDTQYF
TGTGCCAGCATTCCGGACAGGGCGGGAGGAGATACGCAGTATTTT
>TRBJ2-5|TRBV7-2|.|TRBD2
CASSVSSGRTQEQYF
TGTGCCAGCAGCGTCTCTAGCGGACGAACGCAGGAGCAGTACTTC
>TRBJ1-6|TRBV20-1|many|.
CSARRPTEPNSPLHF
TGCAGTGCTCGCCGGCCTACCGAACCGAATTCACCCCTCCACTTT
>TRBJ2-1|TRBV10-3|.|.
CAISEARTNEQFF
TGTGCCATCAGTGAGGCGAGGACTAATGAGCAGTTCTTC
>TRBJ2-7|TRBV7-2|.|TRBD1
CASSLASRTGTEQYF
TGTGCCAGCAGCTTAGCCTCACGGACAGGGACCGAGCAGTACTTC
>TRBJ2-3|TRBV20-1|once|TRBD1
CSTPRPGTGMGHTQYF
TGCAGTACTCCACGCCCGGGGACAGGGATGGGGCATACGCAGTATTTT
>TRBJ2-1|TRBV3-1|.|.
CASSQVTGAGQFF
TGTGCCAGCAGCCAAGTTACAGGAGCGGGTCAGTTCTTC